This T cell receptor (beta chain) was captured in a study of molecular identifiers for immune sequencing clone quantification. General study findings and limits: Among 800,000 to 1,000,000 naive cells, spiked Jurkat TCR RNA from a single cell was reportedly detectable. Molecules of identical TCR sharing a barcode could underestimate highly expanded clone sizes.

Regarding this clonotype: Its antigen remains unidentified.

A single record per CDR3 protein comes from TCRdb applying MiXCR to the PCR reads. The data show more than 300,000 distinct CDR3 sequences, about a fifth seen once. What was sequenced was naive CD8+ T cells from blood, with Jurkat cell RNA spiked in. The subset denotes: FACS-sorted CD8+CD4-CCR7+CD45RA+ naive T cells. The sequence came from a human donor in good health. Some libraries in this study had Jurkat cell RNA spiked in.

The CDR3 sequence: CSVVTLAFTDNEQFF. The CDR3 DNA is TGCAGCGTTGTCACGCTAGCGTTTACTGACAATGAGCAGTTCTTC. The chain joins TRBV29-1 to TRBJ2-1; maybe TRBD2 (6 bases). The V gene's germline CDR1 is SQVTM and CDR2 ANQGSEA. With 4 bases removed from V and 5 bases from J, the gap between germline ends came to 18 bases. This CDR3 contains 15 residues.